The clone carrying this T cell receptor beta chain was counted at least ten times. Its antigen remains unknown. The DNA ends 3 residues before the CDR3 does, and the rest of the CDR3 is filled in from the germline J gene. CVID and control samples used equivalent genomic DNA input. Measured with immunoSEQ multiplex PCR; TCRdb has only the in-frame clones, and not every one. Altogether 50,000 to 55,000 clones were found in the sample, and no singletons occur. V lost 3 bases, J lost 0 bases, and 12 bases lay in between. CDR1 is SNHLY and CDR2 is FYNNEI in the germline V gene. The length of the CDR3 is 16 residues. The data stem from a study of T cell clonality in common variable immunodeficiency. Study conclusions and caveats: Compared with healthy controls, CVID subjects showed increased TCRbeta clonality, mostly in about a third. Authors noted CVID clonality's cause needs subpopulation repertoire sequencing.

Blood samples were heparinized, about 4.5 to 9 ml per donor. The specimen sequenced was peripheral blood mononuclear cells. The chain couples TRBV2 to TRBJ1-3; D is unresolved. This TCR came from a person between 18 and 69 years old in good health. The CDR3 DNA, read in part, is TGTGCCAGCAGTGACCAGACATCACGCTCTGGAAACACC. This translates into CASSDQTSRSGNT. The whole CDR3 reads CASSDQTSRSGNTIYF.